This TCR beta chain was recovered during a study of blood T cell repertoires in COVID-19. Assay used: immunoSEQ multiplex PCR; TCRdb lists only in-frame clones, some missing. The sample carries 10,000 to 15,000 clones, 65% to 80% recorded once. Trimming stripped 8 bases from V and 6 bases from J, with 14 bases between. The CDR3 covers 13 residues. The germline V gene has CDR1 SEHNR and CDR2 FQNEAQ (reference sequence). The source is a man aged 60-69 years with COVID-19, enrolled during active disease. The genes are TRBV7-9 and TRBJ1-5; D perhaps matches TRBD1 (6 bases). Sequenced material: peripheral blood. CDR3 in DNA: TGTGCCAGCTCTTCAGGGGAGAGTCAGCCCCAGCATTTT. This codes for CASSSGESQPQHF.